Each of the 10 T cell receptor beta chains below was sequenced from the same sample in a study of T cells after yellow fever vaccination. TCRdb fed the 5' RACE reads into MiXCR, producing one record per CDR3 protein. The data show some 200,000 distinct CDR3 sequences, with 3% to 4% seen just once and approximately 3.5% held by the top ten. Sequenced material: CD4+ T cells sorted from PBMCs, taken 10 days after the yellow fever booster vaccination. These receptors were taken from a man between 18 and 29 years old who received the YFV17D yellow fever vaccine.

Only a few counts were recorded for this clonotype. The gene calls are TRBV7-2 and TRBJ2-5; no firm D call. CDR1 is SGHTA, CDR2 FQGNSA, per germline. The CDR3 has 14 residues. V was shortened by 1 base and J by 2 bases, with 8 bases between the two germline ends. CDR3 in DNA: TGTGCCAGCAGCTTAGATTCAGGACAAGAGACCCAGTACTTC. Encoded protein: CASSLDSGQETQYF.

DNA for the CDR3: TGTGCCAGCAGCTTAAAAGTGGGGGCCCCCTACAATGAGCAGTTCTTC. Translating it yields CASSLKVGAPYNEQFF. This rearrangement joins TRBV7-3 to TRBJ2-1, with D tentatively TRBD1 (6 bases). Germline V lookup: CDR1 SGHTA, CDR2 FQGTGA. V lost 1 base and J lost 2, with 12 bases in between. The CDR3 consists of 16 residues.

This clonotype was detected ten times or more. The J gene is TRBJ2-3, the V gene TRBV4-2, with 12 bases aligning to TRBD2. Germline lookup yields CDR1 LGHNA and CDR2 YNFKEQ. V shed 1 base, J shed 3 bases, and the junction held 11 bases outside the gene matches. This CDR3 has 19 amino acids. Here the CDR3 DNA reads TGTGCCAGCAGCCAAGGGAACCCTAGCGGGGGGGCCGGAACAGATACGCAGTATTTT. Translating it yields CASSQGNPSGGAGTDTQYF.

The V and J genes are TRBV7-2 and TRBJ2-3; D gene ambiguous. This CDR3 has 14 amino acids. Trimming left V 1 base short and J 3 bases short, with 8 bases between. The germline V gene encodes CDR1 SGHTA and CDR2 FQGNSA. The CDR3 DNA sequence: TGTGCCAGCAGCTTAGATTGGAGTACAGATACGCAGTATTTT. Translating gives CASSLDWSTDTQYF.

This chain's CDR3 is CASSLWDRDVGYGYTF. CDR3 DNA: TGTGCCAGCAGTTTATGGGACAGGGATGTTGGCTATGGCTACACCTTC. The chain uses TRBV12-3 or TRBV12-4 and TRBJ1-2; 9 bases fit TRBD1. Losses at the gene ends were 2 bases for V and 4 bases for J; bases not matched to a gene: 8. The CDR3 spans 16 residues.

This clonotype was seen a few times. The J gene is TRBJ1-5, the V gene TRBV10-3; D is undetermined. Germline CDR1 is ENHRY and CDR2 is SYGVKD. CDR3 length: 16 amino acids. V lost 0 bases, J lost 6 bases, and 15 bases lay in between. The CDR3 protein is CAISESSGWVVQPQHF. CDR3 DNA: TGTGCCATCAGTGAGTCGAGTGGTTGGGTTGTTCAGCCCCAGCATTTT.

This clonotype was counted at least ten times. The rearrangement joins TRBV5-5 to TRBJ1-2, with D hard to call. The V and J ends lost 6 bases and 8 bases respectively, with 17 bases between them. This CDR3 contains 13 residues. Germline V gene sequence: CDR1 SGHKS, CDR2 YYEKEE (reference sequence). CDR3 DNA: TGTGCCAGCACCTGGAGTGGATGGGAGGGCTACACCTTC. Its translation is CASTWSGWEGYTF.

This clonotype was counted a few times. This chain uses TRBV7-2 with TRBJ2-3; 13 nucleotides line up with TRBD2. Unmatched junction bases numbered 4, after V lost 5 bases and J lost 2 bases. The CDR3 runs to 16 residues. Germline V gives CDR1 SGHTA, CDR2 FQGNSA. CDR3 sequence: CASSGGLAGFTDTQYF. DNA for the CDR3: TGTGCCAGCAGCGGGGGACTAGCGGGGTTCACAGATACGCAGTATTTT.

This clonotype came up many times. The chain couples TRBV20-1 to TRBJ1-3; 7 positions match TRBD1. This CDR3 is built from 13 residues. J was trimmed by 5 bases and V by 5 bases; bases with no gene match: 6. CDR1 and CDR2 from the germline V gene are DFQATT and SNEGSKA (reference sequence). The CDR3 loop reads CSAPDRPRNTIYF. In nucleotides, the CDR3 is TGCAGTGCTCCGGACAGGCCTAGAAACACCATATATTTT.

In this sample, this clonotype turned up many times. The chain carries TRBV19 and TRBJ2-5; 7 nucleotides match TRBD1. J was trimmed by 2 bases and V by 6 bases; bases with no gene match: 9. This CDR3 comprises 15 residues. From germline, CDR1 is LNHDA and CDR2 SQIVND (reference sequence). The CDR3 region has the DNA TGTGCCAGTAGAGACAGGGCCAAAGGGCAAGAGACCCAGTACTTC. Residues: CASRDRAKGQETQYF.